The 30 T cell receptor beta chains given below trace back to one sample, sequenced in a study of identical twins. TCRdb ran MiXCR on the 5' RACE reads and lists one entry per CDR3 protein. The data show about 520,000 distinct CDR3 sequences, with about 20% seen just once and 0.75% to 0.95% held by the top ten. The data were also submitted as part of a second study, on T cells expressing NK-cell markers.

Sample: CD4+ T cells sorted from blood. These receptors originate from a woman in her late teens or twenties in good health.

The chain employs TRBV30 and TRBJ1-3; D not resolved. The V gene's germline CDR1 is GTSNPN and CDR2 SVGIG (reference sequence). Deletions cut 6 bases from V and 4 bases from J, with 16 bases between. This CDR3 has 14 residues. CDR3 DNA sequence: TGTGCCTGTCACCCCCGGGGTGCCGGAAACACCATATATTTT. As protein: CACHPRGAGNTIYF. The full variable domain, in which reference TRBV30 and TRBJ1-3 provide the parts outside the CDR3, is SQTIHQWPATLVQPVGSPLSLECTVEGTSNPNLYWYRQAAGRGLQLLFYSVGIGQISSEVPQNLSASRPQDRQFILSSKKLLLSDSGFYLCACHPRGAGNTIYFGEGSWLTVV.

The V and J genes are TRBV7-2 and TRBJ2-5; no definite D call. Trimming left V 1 base short and J 1 base short, with 10 bases between. Germline CDR1 reads SGHTA; CDR2 reads FQGNSA. CDR3 length: 15 residues. In DNA, the CDR3 is TGTGCCAGCAGCTTAGTCGCCAGGAGCCAAGAGACCCAGTACTTC. This encodes CASSLVARSQETQYF.

This chain uses TRBV20-1 with TRBJ1-5; no clear D. Between the trimmed V and J ends, which lost 0 bases and 3 bases, there was a span of 6 bases. CDR3 length: 13 amino acids. Germline CDR1 is DFQATT and CDR2 is SNEGSKA (reference sequence). DNA of the CDR3: TGCAGTGCTAGAGAGCGATCCAATCAGCCCCAGCATTTT. Translated: CSARERSNQPQHF.

In its sample, this clonotype was seen many times. The CDR3 spells CASRPTGGPDNEQFF. The CDR3 DNA follows: TGTGCCAGCAGGCCAACGGGGGGGCCCGACAATGAGCAGTTCTTC. The gene calls are TRBV12-3 or TRBV12-4 and TRBJ2-1; the match to TRBD2 covers 8 bases. CDR3 length: 15 amino acids. Unmatched junction bases numbered 9, after V lost 6 bases and J lost 5 bases.

This clonotype was observed a few times. The rearrangement links TRBV4-3 to TRBJ2-7; D is possibly TRBD1 (6 bases). The CDR3 covers 15 residues. With 3 bases removed from V and 6 bases from J, the gap between germline ends came to 18 bases. Germline lookup yields CDR1 LGHNA and CDR2 YSLEER. CDR3 DNA sequence: TGCGCCAGCAGCCAGCAGACAGGTGGGGGATTCGAGCAGTACTTC. Translated, it gives CASSQQTGGGFEQYF.

This clonotype appeared a few times. The V and J genes are TRBV20-1 and TRBJ2-1; TRBD2 matches 10 bases. The trim removed 0 bases at V and 10 bases at J, leaving 18 bases unmatched. This CDR3 contains 18 residues. CDR1 is DFQATT and CDR2 is SNEGSKA in the germline V gene (reference sequence). CDR3 nucleotide sequence: TGCAGTGCTAGAGAACGAGCAGGGGCGCTAGCGGGAGTCGGGGAGCAGTTCTTC. It yields the protein CSARERAGALAGVGEQFF.

This clonotype was picked up a small number of times. This chain uses TRBV5-8 with TRBJ2-7; 9 bases map to TRBD2. The germline CDR1 and CDR2 sequences are SGHTS and YDEGEE. Trimming removed 5 bases from V and 2 bases from J; junction bases left unmatched: 8. The CDR3 totals 15 residues. The CDR3 here is CASRIRLAAAYEQYF. CDR3 nucleotide sequence: TGTGCCAGCAGAATTAGACTAGCGGCTGCCTACGAGCAGTACTTC.

The V call is TRBV15, the J call TRBJ2-6; the D gene is possibly TRBD1 (5 bases). V lost 8 bases, J lost 10 bases, and 15 bases lay in between. Germline lookup yields CDR1 LNHNV and CDR2 YYDKDF (reference sequence). The CDR3 contains 13 residues. The DNA of the CDR3 is TGTGCCACCCTTAGGGGCGCTGGGAACGTCCTGACTTTC. Protein product: CATLRGAGNVLTF.

The genes are TRBV25-1 and TRBJ2-6, with D maybe TRBD1 (6 bases). The germline V gene has CDR1 MGHDK and CDR2 SYGVNS. Trimming took off 3 bases at V and 0 bases at J, with 15 bases between the two ends. This CDR3 comprises 18 residues. CDR3 bases: TGTGCCAGCAGTGACAACAGGGCCCACATCTCTGGGGCCAACGTCCTGACTTTC. This codes for CASSDNRAHISGANVLTF.

This clonotype was seen only a few times. The V and J genes are TRBV2 and TRBJ2-1; 8 bases agree with TRBD2. V was pared by 6 bases and J by 3 bases, with 10 bases of the junction left unmatched. Germline V lookup: CDR1 SNHLY, CDR2 FYNNEI. This CDR3 has 16 residues. CDR3 in DNA: TGTGCCAGCAGCCCTCTAGTAGCGGGGAACTACAATGAGCAGTTCTTC. This sequence encodes CASSPLVAGNYNEQFF.

In this sample, this clonotype turned up a few times. This chain uses TRBV7-2 with TRBJ1-2; 7 bases fit TRBD1. V lost 5 bases to trimming and J lost 0 bases; unmatched junction nucleotides: 6. Germline V gene lookup returns CDR1 SGHTA and CDR2 FQGNSA. The CDR3 has 15 amino acids. This CDR3 reads CASSQGGLTNYGYTF. For the CDR3, the DNA is TGTGCCAGCAGCCAGGGGGGGCTGACTAACTATGGCTACACCTTC.

V is TRBV20-1 and J is TRBJ2-3, with TRBD2 as a possible D gene (6 bases). Germline CDR1 DFQATT, CDR2 SNEGSKA (reference sequence). V was trimmed by 6 bases and J by 2 bases, leaving 15 bases between them. This CDR3 comprises 14 residues. Here the CDR3 reads CSAVGSSDTDTQYF. Here the CDR3 DNA reads TGCAGTGCCGTTGGGTCTAGCGACACAGATACGCAGTATTTT.

This clonotype was detected a few times. Here the CDR3 DNA reads TGTGCCAGCAGTTACTCGATAAGGGGCACGGGTGAGCAGTTCTTC. Translating it yields CASSYSIRGTGEQFF. The chain carries TRBV6-5 and TRBJ2-1, with D possibly being TRBD1 (5 bases). Per the germline V gene, CDR1 is MNHEY and CDR2 is SVGAGI. This CDR3 contains 15 residues. Between the trimmed V and J ends, which lost 0 bases and 9 bases, there was a span of 15 bases.

This clonotype was observed a handful of times. This chain's CDR3 is CASSLPGGITNEKLFF. The DNA of the CDR3 is TGCGCCAGCAGCTTGCCCGGGGGGATAACTAATGAAAAACTGTTTTTT. The chain combines TRBV5-1 with TRBJ1-4; TRBD1 might be the D (5 bases). The V and J ends lost 1 base and 1 base respectively, with 11 bases between them. CDR3 length: 16 amino acids. The germline V gene encodes CDR1 SGHRS and CDR2 YFSETQ. Together with reference TRBV5-1 and TRBJ1-4, the CDR3 gives the full variable domain: KAGVTQTPRYLIKTRGQQVTLSCSPISGHRSVSWYQQTPGQGLQFLFEYFSETQRNKGNFPGRFSGRQFSNSRSEMNVSTLELGDSALYLCASSLPGGITNEKLFFGSGTQLSVL.

The genes are TRBV20-1 and TRBJ1-1; perhaps TRBD1 as D (6 bases). Trimming removed 5 bases at V and 3 bases at J, with 19 bases between. Germline V gene sequence: CDR1 DFQATT, CDR2 SNEGSKA (reference sequence). This CDR3 is built from 15 residues. The CDR3 DNA sequence: TGCAGTGCTTCCCCTCGGGGGAGGGGGGACACTGAAGCTTTCTTT. Translated, it gives CSASPRGRGDTEAFF.

The chain links TRBV5-1 to TRBJ1-1, with D perhaps matching TRBD1 (6 bases). The CDR3 is 13 amino acids. Germline values: CDR1 SGHRS, CDR2 YFSETQ. V was clipped by 5 bases and J by 1 base, with 9 bases between them. In DNA form, the CDR3 reads TGCGCCAGCAGAGCAGGGGAGAACACTGAAGCTTTCTTT. Its protein product is CASRAGENTEAFF.

This sequence joins TRBV29-1 and TRBJ1-1, with 8 bases matching TRBD1. The V gene end was trimmed by 6 bases and the J gene end by 10 bases; junction bases not matched to a gene: 4. Germline assignment: CDR1 SQVTM and CDR2 ANQGSEA. CDR3 length: 10 amino acids. This CDR3 reads CSVSGQGAFF. The CDR3 region has the DNA TGCAGCGTCTCAGGACAGGGAGCTTTCTTT. The full variable domain, its missing parts supplied by reference TRBV29-1 and TRBJ1-1, is SAVISQKPSRDICQRGTSLTIQCQVDSQVTMMFWYRQQPGQSLTLIATANQGSEATYESGFVIDKFPISRPNLTFSTLTVSNMSPEDSSIYLCSVSGQGAFFGQGTRLTVV.

The table lists this clonotype with a few counts. The V gene is TRBV11-2, the J gene TRBJ2-2; TRBD1 or TRBD2 may be the D gene (5 bases each). V was cut by 5 bases and J by 7 bases, with 17 bases left in between. CDR1 and CDR2 (germline): SGHAT, FQNNGV. The CDR3 runs to 15 residues. The CDR3 sequence is CASSLTRGGGGELFF. The DNA for the CDR3 is TGTGCCAGCAGCCTGACGAGGGGTGGTGGCGGGGAGCTGTTTTTT.

This clonotype came up many times. The chain couples TRBV4-3 to TRBJ2-1, with a weak D call TRBD2 (5 bases). Germline CDR1 and CDR2: LGHNA and YSLEER. This CDR3 has 16 residues. Trimming left V 0 bases short and J 6 bases short, with 15 bases between. The CDR3 bases are TGCGCCAGCAGCCAAGAAATGAGGGAGTCTAGCAATGAGCAGTTCTTC. It codes for CASSQEMRESSNEQFF.

The rearrangement links TRBV20-1 to TRBJ2-5, with 8 bases fitting TRBD2. V gave up 5 bases and J gave up 0 bases; unmatched junction bases: 8. There are 15 residues in the CDR3. Per the germline V gene, CDR1 is DFQATT and CDR2 is SNEGSKA (reference sequence). For the CDR3, the DNA is TGCAGTGCTTGGGGCGGGGGGTCGTACCAAGAGACCCAGTACTTC. Translated, it gives CSAWGGGSYQETQYF.

The table lists this clonotype with a few counts. V is TRBV20-1 and J is TRBJ2-5; 9 bases are shared with TRBD2. J lost 0 bases, V lost 2 bases, and 4 bases had no gene match. The germline V gene has CDR1 DFQATT and CDR2 SNEGSKA (reference sequence). The CDR3 is made up of 15 amino acids. The CDR3 DNA follows: TGCAGTGCTAGAAGGCTAGCGGGGAACCAAGAGACCCAGTACTTC. It is translated as CSARRLAGNQETQYF.

This clonotype was counted a few times. The V and J genes are TRBV29-1 and TRBJ1-1; weak D call: TRBD1 (5 bases). The V gene's germline CDR1 is SQVTM and CDR2 ANQGSEA. This CDR3 region has 11 residues. With 7 bases removed from V and 5 bases from J, the gap between germline ends came to 11 bases. CDR3 protein: CSGNTGTEAFF. The CDR3 nucleotides read TGCAGCGGTAATACAGGAACTGAAGCTTTCTTT.

The V and J genes are TRBV20-1 and TRBJ2-5; D might be TRBD2 (5 bases). The CDR3 consists of 14 residues. The germline CDR1 and CDR2 sequences are DFQATT and SNEGSKA (reference sequence). Trimming pared 4 bases from V and 1 base from J, leaving 13 bases between. The chain's CDR3 is CSAKLLAGQETQYF. The CDR3 DNA sequence: TGCAGTGCTAAATTGCTAGCAGGCCAAGAGACCCAGTACTTC.

The rearrangement links TRBV7-6 to TRBJ2-2, with TRBD1 identical over 9 bases. Trimming took 4 bases from V and 6 from J; bases not matched to a gene: 9. The CDR3 sequence is 16 residues long. Germline CDR1 reads SGHVS; CDR2 reads FNYEAQ. The CDR3 DNA is TGTGCCAGCAGCTCCTGGACAGGGGAAAATCCCGGGGAGCTGTTTTTT. Residues: CASSSWTGENPGELFF.

Only a few counts were recorded for this clonotype. The J gene is TRBJ2-7, the V gene TRBV6-8; 7 positions agree with TRBD2. V shed 5 bases, J shed 5 bases, and the junction held 15 bases outside the gene matches. Germline-derived CDR1 and CDR2 are MNHGY and SAAAGT. The length of the CDR3 is 16 residues. In DNA form, the CDR3 reads TGTGCCAGCAGTAAGGGACTAAGCGGGACGAAAGACGAGCAGTACTTC. This gives the protein CASSKGLSGTKDEQYF.

This rearrangement joins TRBV29-1 to TRBJ2-1; 12 bases match TRBD2. There are 17 residues in the CDR3. J gave up 0 bases and V 6 bases, and 9 bases lay outside the gene matches. The germline gives CDR1 SQVTM, CDR2 ANQGSEA. The CDR3 protein is CSVPGLAGRSSYNEQFF. The CDR3 nucleotides read TGCAGCGTCCCCGGACTAGCGGGAAGATCCTCCTACAATGAGCAGTTCTTC.

This sequence joins TRBV21-1 and TRBJ2-3. TRBV21-1 has pseudogene status. The CDR3 runs to 16 residues. Written as DNA, the CDR3 is TGTGCCAGCAGCCACGAGGCAGCTATTAGCACAGATACGCAGTATTTT. Translated: CASSHEAAISTDTQYF.

There are many counts of this clonotype. The CDR3 nucleotides read TGTGCCAGCAGTGCGTCTAGCGGGGGGGCCCCTGAGCAGTTCTTC. Protein product: CASSASSGGAPEQFF. The V gene is TRBV2, the J gene TRBJ2-1, with TRBD2 identical over 12 bases. The CDR3 contains 15 residues. The V gene's germline CDR1 is SNHLY and CDR2 FYNNEI. V shed 4 bases, J shed 9 bases, and the junction held 7 bases outside the gene matches. Based on the CDR3 plus reference TRBV2 and TRBJ2-1, the full variable domain is EPEVTQTPSHQVTQMGQEVILRCVPISNHLYFYWYRQILGQKVEFLVSFYNNEISEKSEIFDDQFSVERPDGSNFTLKIRSTKLEDSAMYFCASSASSGGAPEQFFGPGTRLTVL.

V gene TRBV5-1 combines with J gene TRBJ2-3; 9 bases match TRBD2. The CDR3 runs 14 residues. V shed 1 base and J 6 bases; nucleotides not matched to a gene: 3. Germline loops: CDR1 SGHRS, CDR2 YFSETQ. In DNA form, the CDR3 reads TGCGCCAGCAGCTTGTCGAGCGGGAGGGATACGCAGTATTTT. Residues: CASSLSSGRDTQYF. The whole variable domain, remainder taken from reference TRBV5-1 and TRBJ2-3, is KAGVTQTPRYLIKTRGQQVTLSCSPISGHRSVSWYQQTPGQGLQFLFEYFSETQRNKGNFPGRFSGRQFSNSRSEMNVSTLELGDSALYLCASSLSSGRDTQYFGPGTRLTVL.

The chain joins TRBV12-3 or TRBV12-4 to TRBJ2-1; D not resolved. V lost 5 bases to trimming and J lost 9 bases, with 8 bases between them. CDR3 length: 11 residues. CDR3: CASSRVGEQFF. Written as DNA, the CDR3 is TGTGCCAGCAGTCGGGTGGGTGAGCAGTTCTTC.